The clone carrying this T cell receptor beta chain was detected only a few times. The data were produced by immunoSEQ multiplex PCR, yet TCRdb's version contains in-frame clones alone and is incomplete. Of roughly 170,000 clones detected, roughly 85% appear once; the ten largest clones hold about 5.6%. This sample was included in a study of blood T cell repertoires in COVID-19. This CDR3 region has 15 residues. Germline V lookup: CDR1 LGHDT, CDR2 YNNKEL (reference sequence). V gave up 1 base and J gave up 4 bases, with 13 bases separating them. V and J are TRBV3-1 (or the pseudogene TRBV3-2) and TRBJ1-2; a weak D match, TRBD1 (6 bases). The sequence was obtained from a woman aged 50 to 60 with COVID-19, enrolled during active disease. Material for sequencing was peripheral blood. This CDR3 reads CASSQGPTGIYGYTF. The CDR3 region has the DNA TGTGCCAGCAGCCAAGGCCCCACAGGGATCTATGGCTACACCTTC.